This entry lists 9 T cell receptor beta chains sequenced from one sample in a study of T cells in Graves' hyperthyroidism and ophthalmopathy. Using RNA transcripts as the source, TCR beta CDR3 regions were amplified. RT-PCR in the first round (using the HTBI primer set) targeted the TCR CDR3. TCRdb used MiXCR to reprocess the multiplex PCR reads, holding one entry per CDR3 protein. The sample includes about 600,000 distinct CDR3 sequences, roughly 15% of them seen just once. Sequenced sample: blood. The receptors were gathered from a woman aged 40 to 55 with Graves' ophthalmopathy.

This clonotype was seen only a few times. This chain connects TRBV19 to TRBJ1-1; D not resolved. The CDR3 is 16 amino acids. Germline V CDR1 and CDR2: LNHDA, SQIVND (reference sequence). The V gene lost 6 bases and the J gene lost 2 bases, with 19 bases spanning the gap. In nucleotides, the CDR3 is TGTGCCAGTAGGGGCCCGGGTGACATAAGCAACACTGAAGCTTTCTTT. Amino acid sequence: CASRGPGDISNTEAFF.

The CDR3 coding sequence is TGTGCCAGCAGCCCACCGGGACTAGCGGTATACGAGCAGTACTTC. It specifies CASSPPGLAVYEQYF. V is TRBV7-9 and J is TRBJ2-7; 11 bases map to TRBD2. The CDR3 covers 15 residues. Germline V CDR1 and CDR2: SEHNR, FQNEAQ (reference sequence). V shed 5 bases, J shed 4 bases, and the junction held 7 bases outside the gene matches.

This chain connects TRBV6-5 to TRBJ2-1; perhaps TRBD2 as D (5 bases). Trimming left V 2 bases short and J 4 bases short, with 6 bases between. CDR1 is MNHEY, CDR2 SVGAGI, per germline. This CDR3 is 13 amino acids long. The CDR3 here is CASSYEGYNEQFF. The CDR3 bases are TGTGCCAGCAGTTACGAGGGTTACAATGAGCAGTTCTTC.

The V and J genes are TRBV6-2 or TRBV6-3 and TRBJ2-7; 7 nucleotides agree with TRBD2. The ends lost 2 bases at V and 4 bases at J; junction bases unmatched: 11. CDR3 length: 16 amino acids. The germline CDR1 and CDR2 sequences are MNHEY and SVGEGT. The CDR3 DNA follows: TGTGCCAGCAGTTACGCGACGGCCAGGGAGGGGTACGAGCAGTACTTC. Translation gives CASSYATAREGYEQYF.

This clonotype was found many times. The CDR3, as DNA: TGTGCCACCAACTCGGCAGGGGTTGCCCGGTCCAACACTGAAGCTTTCTTT. Its translation: CATNSAGVARSNTEAFF. The chain combines TRBV7-8 with TRBJ1-1; possible D gene TRBD1, 6 bases. V was pared by 10 bases and J by 2 bases, with 26 bases between. Germline-derived CDR1 and CDR2 are SGHVS and FQNEAQ. This CDR3 contains 17 residues.

This clonotype showed up just a few times. This chain links TRBV7-8 with TRBJ2-5; 8 nucleotides agree with TRBD2. This CDR3 region has 17 residues. Germline-derived CDR1 and CDR2 are SGHVS and FQNEAQ. Unmatched junction bases numbered 8, after V lost 1 base and J lost 1 base. The CDR3 bases are TGTGCCAGCAGCTTAGGGTCGAGCGGGAGCTTCCAAGAGACCCAGTACTTC. Its protein is CASSLGSSGSFQETQYF.

There are many counts of this clonotype. This chain links TRBV5-5 with TRBJ1-1, with 8 nucleotides matching TRBD1. CDR3 length equals 18 residues. Germline V lookup: CDR1 SGHKS, CDR2 YYEKEE (reference sequence). V shed 1 base, J shed 3 bases, and the junction held 14 bases outside the gene matches. The chain's CDR3 is CASSLPLRTGRGHTEAFF. CDR3 sequence (DNA): TGTGCCAGCAGCTTGCCGCTCCGGACAGGGAGGGGACACACTGAAGCTTTCTTT. Looking up the rest from reference TRBV5-5 and TRBJ1-1 gives the full variable domain: DAGVTQSPTHLIKTRGQQVTLRCSPISGHKSVSWYQQVLGQGPQFIFQYYEKEERGRGNFPDRFSARQFPNYSSELNVNALLLGDSALYLCASSLPLRTGRGHTEAFFGQGTRLTVV.

This clonotype was detected many times. This rearrangement joins TRBV28 to TRBJ2-1; TRBD2 matches 7 bases. Trimming took 1 base from V and 9 from J; bases not matched to a gene: 12. The CDR3 has 16 amino acids. The germline V gene encodes CDR1 MDHEN and CDR2 SYDVKM. CDR3 amino acids: CASSLSLGGGEIEQFF. The CDR3, as DNA: TGTGCCAGCAGTTTATCCTTGGGGGGAGGGGAGATTGAGCAGTTCTTC.

This clonotype came up many times. This chain links TRBV7-8 with TRBJ2-5; no clear D gene. Trimming pared 1 base from V and 2 bases from J, leaving 11 bases between. Looked up from germline, CDR1 is SGHVS and CDR2 is FQNEAQ. This CDR3 spans 15 amino acids. The CDR3 nucleotides are TGTGCCAGCAGCTTAGTGGTATGGGGACAAGAGACCCAGTACTTC. It translates to CASSLVVWGQETQYF.